What follows are 29 T cell receptor beta chains derived from one specimen sequenced in a study of CD8 T cells in ankylosing spondylitis. TCRdb passed the 5' RACE reads through MiXCR, listing each CDR3 protein once. The repertoire consists of about 44,000 distinct CDR3 sequences, with around 10% occurring once and the leading ten covering over 1.1%. Source material: blood, either unsorted or a sorted T cell fraction (not recorded which). These TCRs come from a male donor with ankylosing spondylitis or in good health (not recorded which).

This clonotype was found many times. The chain combines TRBV5-1 with TRBJ2-7; 7 nucleotides match TRBD1. The V gene's germline CDR1 is SGHRS and CDR2 YFSETQ. The CDR3 has 13 amino acids. V shed 4 bases and J 2 bases; nucleotides not matched to a gene: 3. The CDR3 region is CASSLTGTYEQYF. In DNA form, the CDR3 reads TGCGCCAGCAGCCTGACAGGGACCTACGAGCAGTACTTC.

About this clonotype: This may be a read error, as it is one base from a much larger clone. The V call is TRBV3-1, the J call TRBJ1-2; tentative D call: TRBD1 (6 bases). From germline, CDR1 is LGHDT and CDR2 YNNKEL (reference sequence). V was clipped by 3 bases and J by 3 bases, with 14 bases between them. This CDR3 has 15 amino acids. The CDR3: CASSQTSGADYGYTF. In DNA form, the CDR3 reads TGTGCCAGCAGCCAGACTTCAGGGGCTGACTATGGCTACACCTTC.

The sample holds many counts of this clonotype. The chain combines TRBV12-3 or TRBV12-4 with TRBJ1-4; maybe TRBD1 (5 bases). The V end was cut by 4 bases, the J end by 4 bases, with 10 bases between. There are 14 residues in the CDR3. DNA of the CDR3: TGTGCCAGCAGTTCAGGGTTACTTAATGAAAAACTGTTTTTT. This gives the protein CASSSGLLNEKLFF.

V gene TRBV7-2 combines with J gene TRBJ1-5; TRBD1 aligns across 9 bases. The CDR3 has 15 residues. With V trimmed by 1 base and J by 6 bases, 4 bases remained unmatched. Germline V gives CDR1 SGHTA, CDR2 FQGNSA. Here the CDR3 reads CASSLVGTGLQPQHF. CDR3 DNA sequence: TGTGCCAGCAGCTTAGTCGGGACAGGGCTTCAGCCCCAGCATTTT.

This clonotype was seen repeatedly, ten times or more. This chain links TRBV28 with TRBJ2-7; 10 nucleotides agree with TRBD1. The ends lost 3 bases at V and 0 bases at J; junction bases unmatched: 2. Germline assignment: CDR1 MDHEN and CDR2 SYDVKM. This CDR3 contains 15 residues. CDR3 region: CASSLDRGSSYEQYF. In nucleotides, the CDR3 is TGTGCCAGCAGTTTGGACAGGGGGAGCTCCTACGAGCAGTACTTC.

This rearrangement joins TRBV28 to TRBJ1-2; possible D gene TRBD1, 5 bases. Trimming took 7 bases from V and 4 from J, leaving 10 bases between them. Per the germline V gene, CDR1 is MDHEN and CDR2 is SYDVKM. This CDR3 is built from 12 residues. The CDR3: CASTSGVYGYTF. CDR3 nucleotides: TGTGCCAGCACCTCGGGGGTCTATGGCTACACCTTC.

This clonotype was observed many times. The chain couples TRBV3-1 to TRBJ1-1; possibly TRBD1 for D (5 bases). The CDR3 covers 14 residues. Trimming took 8 bases from V and 2 from J, leaving 15 bases between them. Germline V lookup: CDR1 LGHDT, CDR2 YNNKEL (reference sequence). CDR3 amino acids: CASGRGVENTEAFF. CDR3 in DNA: TGTGCCAGCGGGAGGGGTGTGGAAAACACTGAAGCTTTCTTT. The variable domain in full, with the rest retrieved from reference TRBV3-1 and TRBJ1-1, is DTAVSQTPKYLVTQMGNDKSIKCEQNLGHDTMYWYKQDSKKFLKIMFSYNNKELIINETVPNRFSPKSPDKAHLNLHINSLELGDSAVYFCASGRGVENTEAFFGQGTRLTVV.

The chain is built from TRBV5-1 and TRBJ2-2; 10 nucleotides align to TRBD1. Looked up from germline, CDR1 is SGHRS and CDR2 is YFSETQ. The CDR3 runs to 14 residues. The V gene end was trimmed by 4 bases and the J gene end by 7 bases; junction bases not matched to a gene: 4. In DNA, the CDR3 is TGCGCCAGCAGCCGGGGACAGGGGATCGGGGAGCTGTTTTTT. Its translation: CASSRGQGIGELFF.

The genes are TRBV7-6 and TRBJ2-7; unclear D gene. The germline V and J ends were trimmed by 5 bases and 2 bases, with 10 bases remaining between them. CDR3 length equals 13 residues. Germline V gene data show CDR1 as SGHVS and CDR2 as FNYEAQ. The CDR3 nucleotides read TGTGCCAGCAGCCCCGGACCGGCCTACGAGCAGTACTTC. Its protein product is CASSPGPAYEQYF. Full variable domain (outside the CDR3, taken from reference TRBV7-6 and TRBJ2-7): GAGVSQSPRYKVTKRGQDVALRCDPISGHVSLYWYRQALGQGPEFLTYFNYEAQQDKSGLPNDRFSAERPEGSISTLTIQRTEQRDSAMYRCASSPGPAYEQYFGPGTRLTVT.

This clonotype was counted ten times or more. The rearrangement links TRBV5-1 to TRBJ1-1; TRBD1 might be the D (6 bases). Germline V gene sequence: CDR1 SGHRS, CDR2 YFSETQ. The CDR3 totals 15 residues. Trimming took 0 bases from V and 6 from J, leaving 15 bases between them. The CDR3 DNA sequence: TGCGCCAGCAGCTTGGAACAGGGCGCTTGGGCTGAAGCTTTCTTT. Translated: CASSLEQGAWAEAFF.

Many counts were recorded for this clonotype. The genes are TRBV5-1 and TRBJ2-7, with D perhaps matching TRBD2 (5 bases). The CDR3 is 13 residues long. Germline V CDR1 and CDR2: SGHRS, YFSETQ. Trimming removed 4 bases at V and 0 bases at J, with 8 bases between. Written as DNA, the CDR3 is TGCGCCAGCAGCGAGGGAAGCTCCTACGAGCAGTACTTC. Translation: CASSEGSSYEQYF.

This clonotype was recorded at least ten times. J is TRBJ2-5 and V is TRBV29-1, with D possibly being TRBD1 (5 bases). Germline V gene data show CDR1 as SQVTM and CDR2 as ANQGSEA. Deletions cut 3 bases from V and 7 bases from J, with 15 bases between. The CDR3 runs 13 residues. The CDR3 spells CSVESVTTGTQYF. As DNA, the CDR3 is TGCAGCGTTGAGTCAGTTACTACAGGGACCCAGTACTTC.

This clonotype was counted many times. The gene calls are TRBV19 and TRBJ1-1, with 8 bases that match TRBD1. The junction had 10 bases not matched to a gene; V was cut back by 10 bases and J by 3 bases. Germline CDR1 reads LNHDA; CDR2 reads SQIVND (reference sequence). The CDR3 extends over 14 amino acids. In nucleotides, the CDR3 is TGTGCCACCTTATCGGACAGGGCGGACACTGAAGCTTTCTTT. This translates into CATLSDRADTEAFF.

The chain couples TRBV28 to TRBJ2-5; D gene uncertain. Trimming took off 5 bases at V and 5 bases at J, with 9 bases between the two ends. CDR1 is MDHEN, CDR2 SYDVKM, per germline. The CDR3 has 12 residues. The chain's CDR3 is CASSRSTETQYF. The CDR3 DNA reads TGTGCCAGCAGTCGCAGCACGGAGACCCAGTACTTC.

This clonotype occurred many times. The chain has TRBV4-2 and TRBJ1-4; tentative D call: TRBD1 (5 bases). Trimming cost V 0 bases and J 7 bases, with 18 bases left between them. CDR1 and CDR2 from the germline V gene are LGHNA and YNFKEQ. The CDR3 totals 17 residues. The CDR3 region is CASSQEFRVEGSEKLFF. CDR3 nucleotide sequence: TGTGCCAGCAGCCAAGAGTTCAGGGTCGAGGGGAGTGAAAAACTGTTTTTT.

This clonotype has at least ten counts. The chain has TRBV10-3 and TRBJ2-7; 9 nucleotides agree with TRBD1. Germline CDR1 reads ENHRY; CDR2 reads SYGVKD. Germline trimming cut 0 bases from V and 4 bases from J; bases unmatched to any gene: 7. The CDR3 is 16 residues long. The CDR3 loop is CAISESSRTGEYEQYF. For the CDR3, the DNA is TGTGCCATCAGTGAGTCGAGTAGGACAGGGGAGTACGAGCAGTACTTC.

This clonotype was seen repeatedly, ten times or more. This chain links TRBV29-1 with TRBJ1-2, with D perhaps matching TRBD1 (5 bases). The CDR3 spans 13 residues. Germline V lookup: CDR1 SQVTM, CDR2 ANQGSEA. V lost 7 bases and J lost 8, with 20 bases in between. CDR3 DNA sequence: TGCAGCGCCGTCCTGACCCTGGGGGGGGGCTACACCTTC. Encoded protein: CSAVLTLGGGYTF.

This clonotype has ten or more counts. The V call is TRBV5-1, the J call TRBJ1-3, with D hard to call. The germline V gene has CDR1 SGHRS and CDR2 YFSETQ. V was shortened by 0 bases and J by 0 bases, with 10 bases between the two germline ends. CDR3 size: 16 residues. CDR3 region: CASSLGQRGSGNTIYF. CDR3 in DNA: TGCGCCAGCAGCTTGGGCCAACGTGGCTCTGGAAACACCATATATTTT.

This clonotype was counted ten times or more. The V call is TRBV10-3, the J call TRBJ2-2; tentatively, D is TRBD1 (5 bases). Per germline, CDR1 ENHRY and CDR2 SYGVKD. This CDR3 region has 16 residues. V gave up 0 bases and J gave up 2 bases, with 10 bases separating them. The CDR3 region is CAISESRTTNTGELFF. The DNA of the CDR3 is TGTGCCATCAGTGAGTCTAGGACAACAAACACCGGGGAGCTGTTTTTT.

This clonotype has ten or more counts. The V and J genes are TRBV28 and TRBJ2-2; D perhaps matches TRBD2 (6 bases). CDR3 size: 14 residues. The V end lost 4 bases, the J end lost 2 bases, and 8 bases lay between the germline ends. CDR1 and CDR2 from the germline V gene are MDHEN and SYDVKM. CDR3 nucleotide sequence: TGTGCCAGCAGTTGGGGGGTAAACACCGGGGAGCTGTTTTTT. This translates into CASSWGVNTGELFF. The variable domain in full, with the rest retrieved from reference TRBV28 and TRBJ2-2, is DVKVTQSSRYLVKRTGEKVFLECVQDMDHENMFWYRQDPGLGLRLIYFSYDVKMKEKGDIPEGYSVSREKKERFSLILESASTNQTSMYLCASSWGVNTGELFFGEGSRLTVL.

The chain recombines TRBV7-9 with TRBJ2-7, with D perhaps TRBD1 (6 bases). The CDR3 runs 13 residues. Trimming removed 6 bases at V and 1 base at J, with 10 bases between. Per the germline V gene, CDR1 is SEHNR and CDR2 is FQNEAQ (reference sequence). CDR3 DNA: TGTGCCAGCAGTTCACAGGGTTCCTACGAGCAGTACTTC. Protein sequence: CASSSQGSYEQYF. The full variable domain, its missing parts supplied by reference TRBV7-9 and TRBJ2-7, is DTGVSQNPRHKITKRGQNVTFRCDPISEHNRLYWYRQTLGQGPEFLTYFQNEAQLEKSRLLSDRFSAERPKGSFSTLEIQRTEQGDSAMYLCASSSQGSYEQYFGPGTRLTVT.

The V and J genes are TRBV27 and TRBJ1-2; 11 nucleotides line up with TRBD1. Germline CDR1 is MNHEY and CDR2 is SMNVEV (reference sequence). With V trimmed by 5 bases and J by 9 bases, 11 bases remained unmatched. This CDR3 has 15 residues. CDR3 sequence (DNA): TGTGCCAGCAGTCCGGACAGGGGGCGTCTAGGTAGCTACACCTTC. Its translation is CASSPDRGRLGSYTF.

This clonotype appeared many times. The chain links TRBV12-3 or TRBV12-4 to TRBJ2-2; D remains unclear. CDR3 length: 13 amino acids. The V gene lost 2 bases and the J gene lost 5 bases, with 6 bases spanning the gap. Here the CDR3 DNA reads TGTGCCAGCAGTTTAATGGGTACCGGGGAGCTGTTTTTT. It is translated as CASSLMGTGELFF.

Ten or more counts support this clonotype. V is TRBV29-1 and J is TRBJ2-3, with 7 positions matching TRBD1. Looked up from germline, CDR1 is SQVTM and CDR2 is ANQGSEA. V shed 4 bases, J shed 4 bases, and the junction held 11 bases outside the gene matches. The CDR3 loop spans 15 amino acids. The CDR3 loop is CSVGRTGPRADTQYF. The CDR3 nucleotides are TGCAGCGTTGGGCGGACAGGTCCTAGGGCAGATACGCAGTATTTT.

This clonotype showed up many times. V is TRBV5-1 and J is TRBJ1-4, with a weak D call TRBD1 (6 bases). In germline, CDR1 is SGHRS, CDR2 YFSETQ. This CDR3 has 15 residues. V was clipped by 3 bases and J by 4 bases, with 13 bases between them. The CDR3 bases are TGCGCCAGCAGCTCTGGGGGCACTAATAATGAAAAACTGTTTTTT. Protein product: CASSSGGTNNEKLFF.

The chain combines TRBV2 with TRBJ2-3; a weak D match, TRBD2 (6 bases). V lost 7 bases and J lost 4, with 18 bases in between. CDR3 length: 15 residues. Germline CDR1 reads SNHLY; CDR2 reads FYNNEI. The DNA of the CDR3 is TGTGCCAGCACTTTCGACCCCGGGGGTTCAGATACGCAGTATTTT. Its protein is CASTFDPGGSDTQYF.

CDR3 amino acids: CASSLEYGEAFF. In nucleotides, the CDR3 is TGCGCCAGCAGCTTGGAGTATGGTGAGGCTTTCTTT. The genes are TRBV5-1 and TRBJ1-1; the D is unclear. V shed 0 bases and J shed 11 bases, with 11 bases lying between them. The CDR3 loop spans 12 amino acids. Germline V lookup: CDR1 SGHRS, CDR2 YFSETQ.

This clonotype was counted at least ten times. This chain connects TRBV9 to TRBJ2-7; D gene ambiguous. The CDR3 extends over 14 amino acids. CDR1 and CDR2 (germline): SGDLS, YYNGEE. V was trimmed by 0 bases and J by 3 bases, leaving 10 bases between them. The CDR3 nucleotides read TGTGCCAGCAGCGTAGGAACAGACAACTACGAGCAGTACTTC. This sequence encodes CASSVGTDNYEQYF.

A few counts support this clonotype. The chain uses TRBV29-1 and TRBJ2-1, with TRBD2 matching over 13 bases. Trimming cost V 6 bases and J 6 bases; bases outside gene matches: 2. CDR1 is SQVTM and CDR2 is ANQGSEA in the germline V gene. This CDR3 has 13 residues. CDR3 amino acids: CSVGTSGVNEQFF. CDR3 DNA: TGCAGCGTCGGGACTAGCGGGGTCAATGAGCAGTTCTTC.